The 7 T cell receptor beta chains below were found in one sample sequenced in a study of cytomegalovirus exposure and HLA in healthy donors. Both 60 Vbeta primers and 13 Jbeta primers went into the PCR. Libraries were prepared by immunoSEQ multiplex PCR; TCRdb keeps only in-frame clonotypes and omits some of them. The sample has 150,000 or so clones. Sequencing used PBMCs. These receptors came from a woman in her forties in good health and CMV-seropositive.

The CDR3 bases are TGTGCCAGCAGCTTGTTTCCCCAGGGGGCTTATGGTGGCTACACCTTC. This gives the protein CASSLFPQGAYGGYTF. J is TRBJ1-2 and V is TRBV5-6; 8 bases line up with TRBD1. The CDR3 loop spans 16 amino acids. CDR1 and CDR2 (germline): SGHDT, YYEEEE. J lost 7 bases, V lost 1 base, and 12 bases had no gene match.

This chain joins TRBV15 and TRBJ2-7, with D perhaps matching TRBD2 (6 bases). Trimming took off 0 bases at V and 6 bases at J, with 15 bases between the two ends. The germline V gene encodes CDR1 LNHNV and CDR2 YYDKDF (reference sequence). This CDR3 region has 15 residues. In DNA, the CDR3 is TGTGCCACCAGCAGAGATGGCGGGGCCTCTCTCGAGCAGTACTTC. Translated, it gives CATSRDGGASLEQYF.

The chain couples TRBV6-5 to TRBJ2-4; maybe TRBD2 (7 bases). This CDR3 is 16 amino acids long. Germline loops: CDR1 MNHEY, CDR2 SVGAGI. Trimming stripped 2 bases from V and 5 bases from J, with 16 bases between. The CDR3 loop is CASSYPLPGGQNIQYF. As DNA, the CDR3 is TGTGCCAGCAGTTACCCGCTCCCCGGGGGGCAAAACATTCAGTACTTC.

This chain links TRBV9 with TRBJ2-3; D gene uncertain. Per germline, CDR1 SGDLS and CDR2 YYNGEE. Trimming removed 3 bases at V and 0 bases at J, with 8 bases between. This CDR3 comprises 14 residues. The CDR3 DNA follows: TGTGCCAGCAGCGAACATTCTAGCACAGATACGCAGTATTTT. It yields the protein CASSEHSSTDTQYF.

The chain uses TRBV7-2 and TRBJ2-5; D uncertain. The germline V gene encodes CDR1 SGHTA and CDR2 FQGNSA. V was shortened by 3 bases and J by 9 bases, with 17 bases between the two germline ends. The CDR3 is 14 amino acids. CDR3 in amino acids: CASSFDASTAAQYF. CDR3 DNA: TGTGCCAGCAGCTTTGACGCGAGCACCGCGGCCCAGTACTTC.

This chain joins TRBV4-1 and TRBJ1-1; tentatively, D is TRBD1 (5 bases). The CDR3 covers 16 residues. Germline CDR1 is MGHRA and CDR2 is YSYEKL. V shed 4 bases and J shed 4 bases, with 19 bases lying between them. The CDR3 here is CASSPQGKAGVTEAFF. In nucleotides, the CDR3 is TGCGCCAGCAGCCCTCAGGGAAAGGCCGGAGTCACTGAAGCTTTCTTT.

CDR3 sequence (DNA): TGTGCCAGCAGTCCGGGACGGGACAGGGCCTACGAGCAGTACTTC. This translates into CASSPGRDRAYEQYF. The J gene is TRBJ2-7, the V gene TRBV6-6, with 9 bases fitting TRBD1. The CDR3 runs 15 residues. Germline-derived CDR1 and CDR2 are MNHNY and SVGAGI (reference sequence). J was trimmed by 2 bases and V by 5 bases; bases with no gene match: 7.